This is a list of T cell receptor beta chains from one sample in a study of identical twins. Using its own MiXCR run on the 5' RACE reads, TCRdb lists one record per CDR3 protein. This repertoire shows 600,000 to 800,000 distinct CDR3 sequences, 20% to 25% found once; its top ten account for more than 4%. Separately, the same data were catalogued under a study of T cells expressing NK-cell markers.

The material sequenced was PBMCs. All receptors derive from a woman aged 18-29 years in good health. Each CDR3 is given with its conserved first and last residue. The order of the fields is V gene, J gene, D gene, clone size, CDR3 protein. The D gene is left open where the match is weak. Size values are once, few and many counts, or a class for expanded clones, and some rows have none.

TRBV5-1	TRBJ1-2	-	few	CASSWAPRTNYGYTF
TRBV2	TRBJ2-1	-	-	CASRDTLRDPSGDEQFF
TRBV5-1	TRBJ1-2	TRBD1	many	CASSQPDRGSGGYTF
TRBV7-2	TRBJ2-1	-	few	CASSPPGFGSFF
TRBV4-3	TRBJ2-7	-	few	CASSQDWNYEQYF
TRBV7-9	TRBJ2-3	TRBD1	-	CASSIRTGLDTQYF
TRBV12-3/TRBV12-4	TRBJ2-7	-	-	CASSFGQARTYEQYF
TRBV5-1	TRBJ2-7	-	-	CASSLGDGGSSYEQYF
TRBV12-3/TRBV12-4	TRBJ1-2	TRBD1	-	CASSLAQGQGAYGYTF
TRBV9	TRBJ2-3	TRBD2	few	CASSVESGGRSTQYF
TRBV5-1	TRBJ2-2	-	many	CASSPGTNTGELFF
TRBV2	TRBJ2-1	-	-	CASSGGWDEQFF
TRBV4-2	TRBJ2-5	-	-	CASSLSASGSQETQYF
TRBV20-1	TRBJ2-3	-	-	CSAITQGGTDTQYF
TRBV7-8	TRBJ2-1	-	many	CASSLDRENEQFF
TRBV12-3/TRBV12-4	TRBJ2-1	TRBD2	many	CASSLAGGGNEQFF
TRBV20-1	TRBJ2-5	TRBD2	few	CSASVLAGPGETQYF
TRBV5-1	TRBJ2-3	TRBD2	-	CASSLAASGGRTDTQYF